A single sample is the source of the 27 T cell receptor beta chains below, sequenced in a study of blood T cell repertoires in COVID-19. Sequencing was performed with immunoSEQ multiplex PCR; in TCRdb, only in-frame clones are kept and a portion is missing. The sample lists 170,000 or so clones; around 83% were seen once. The specimen was peripheral blood. These receptors all come from a man over 45 with active or convalescent COVID-19.

This clone was seen only once. The chain employs TRBV9 and TRBJ2-7; 9 bases agree with TRBD1. The CDR3 is 14 residues long. J gave up 4 bases and V 3 bases, and 5 bases lay outside the gene matches. In germline, CDR1 is SGDLS, CDR2 YYNGEE. CDR3 loop: CASSAGTGQYEQYF. In DNA form, the CDR3 reads TGTGCCAGCAGCGCCGGGACAGGGCAATACGAGCAGTACTTC.

This chain uses TRBV7-9 with TRBJ1-6, with no clear D. Trimming took off 5 bases at V and 7 bases at J, with 12 bases between the two ends. The CDR3 runs 14 residues. Germline CDR1 and CDR2: SEHNR and FQNEAQ (reference sequence). CDR3: CASSILGVNSPLHF. CDR3 DNA sequence: TGTGCCAGCAGCATCCTTGGAGTCAATTCACCCCTCCACTTT.

This clone appeared once. This rearrangement joins TRBV27 to TRBJ1-2; 7 bases agree with TRBD1. CDR1 is MNHEY, CDR2 SMNVEV, per germline (reference sequence). The CDR3 covers 13 residues. Losses at the gene ends were 5 bases for V and 6 bases for J; bases not matched to a gene: 6. The CDR3 region is CASSPTTGNGYTF. The DNA of the CDR3 is TGTGCCAGCAGTCCAACGACAGGGAATGGCTACACCTTC.

V usage is TRBV6-5 and J usage is TRBJ1-1; tentative D call: TRBD1 (6 bases). The V end lost 6 bases, the J end lost 2 bases, and 16 bases lay between the germline ends. Germline assignment: CDR1 MNHEY and CDR2 SVGAGI. The CDR3 runs 15 residues. CDR3 DNA sequence: TGTGCCAGCAGCACTAGGGGGGGCCTAAACACTGAAGCTTTCTTT. Its protein is CASSTRGGLNTEAFF.

The V gene is TRBV18, the J gene TRBJ1-6; D unresolved. Germline V gene lookup returns CDR1 KGHSH and CDR2 LQKENI. Trimming removed 2 bases from V and 0 bases from J, with 8 bases in between. The CDR3 extends over 16 amino acids. This chain's CDR3 is CASSPIPSSYNSPLHF. The CDR3 region has the DNA TGTGCCAGCTCACCAATTCCCAGCTCCTATAATTCACCCCTCCACTTT.

CDR3: CASSLEGGYQETQYF. The CDR3 DNA follows: TGTGCCAGCAGCTTAGAGGGCGGCTACCAAGAGACCCAGTACTTC. The chain carries TRBV7-3 and TRBJ2-5, with TRBD2 as a possible D gene (5 bases). V was pared by 2 bases and J by 0 bases, with 10 bases between. There are 15 residues in the CDR3. CDR1 SGHTA and CDR2 FQGTGA come from the germline V gene. The full variable domain, rest sourced from reference TRBV7-3 and TRBJ2-5, is GAGVSQTPSNKVTEKGKYVELRCDPISGHTALYWYRQSLGQGPEFLIYFQGTGAADDSGLPNDRFFAVRPEGSVSTLKIQRTERGDSAVYLCASSLEGGYQETQYFGPGTRLLVL.

The V gene is TRBV25-1, the J gene TRBJ2-3, with D possibly TRBD2 on 5 matching bases. The CDR3 is 15 amino acids. Trimming shortened V by 1 base and J by 2 bases, and 10 bases separated the two germline ends. Germline CDR1 and CDR2: MGHDK and SYGVNS. CDR3 DNA sequence: TGTGCCAGCAGTGAATGGCGGGCCACCACAGATACGCAGTATTTT. The encoded protein is CASSEWRATTDTQYF.

The chain carries TRBV9 and TRBJ2-3, with 8 bases aligning to TRBD2. V gave up 0 bases and J gave up 3 bases; unmatched junction bases: 9. There are 17 residues in the CDR3. Germline CDR1 and CDR2: SGDLS and YYNGEE. DNA for the CDR3: TGTGCCAGCAGCGTAGCTACCGGACTAGCTGAAACAGATACGCAGTATTTT. Translating it yields CASSVATGLAETDTQYF. The whole variable domain, filled in from reference TRBV9 and TRBJ2-3, reads DSGVTQTPKHLITATGQRVTLRCSPRSGDLSVYWYQQSLDQGLQFLIQYYNGEERAKGNILERFSAQQFPDLHSELNLSSLELGDSALYFCASSVATGLAETDTQYFGPGTRLTVL.

The chain carries TRBV19 and TRBJ2-1; the match to TRBD2 covers 7 bases. The CDR3 spans 12 residues. The V and J ends lost 7 bases and 11 bases, in that order; junction bases with no gene match: 8. CDR1 LNHDA and CDR2 SQIVND come from the germline V gene (reference sequence). CDR3 sequence: CASNLGGKKQFF. In nucleotides, the CDR3 is TGTGCCAGTAATCTGGGGGGGAAGAAGCAGTTCTTC.

This chain joins TRBV7-9 and TRBJ2-1, with TRBD2 identical over 10 bases. The CDR3 runs 14 residues. Germline V gene lookup returns CDR1 SEHNR and CDR2 FQNEAQ (reference sequence). The trim removed 6 bases at V and 5 bases at J, leaving 4 bases unmatched. DNA for the CDR3: TGTGCCAGCAGTACTAGCGGGGTGCACAATGAGCAGTTCTTC. This encodes CASSTSGVHNEQFF.

The rearrangement uses TRBV6-5 and TRBJ1-4; D perhaps matches TRBD1 (6 bases). Germline CDR1 MNHEY, CDR2 SVGAGI. The CDR3 runs 14 residues. Trimming left V 6 bases short and J 4 bases short, with 12 bases between. This chain's CDR3 is CASRLDRSNEKLFF. The DNA for the CDR3 is TGTGCCAGCAGGTTAGACAGGAGTAATGAAAAACTGTTTTTT.

The rearrangement joins TRBV6-1 to TRBJ1-1; D remains ambiguous. From germline, CDR1 is MNHNS and CDR2 SASEGT. Trimming removed 3 bases at V and 1 base at J, with 12 bases between. The CDR3 is made up of 15 amino acids. The CDR3, as DNA: TGTGCCAGCAGTGATTCGCCTGGGCGGAACACTGAAGCTTTCTTT. This gives the protein CASSDSPGRNTEAFF.

This rearrangement joins TRBV6-5 to TRBJ1-1, with TRBD1 matching 10 bases. V lost 0 bases to trimming and J lost 4 bases; unmatched junction nucleotides: 2. Germline V gives CDR1 MNHEY, CDR2 SVGAGI. This CDR3 comprises 15 residues. The CDR3 sequence is CASSYSRTGGTEAFF. CDR3 DNA: TGTGCCAGCAGTTACTCCAGGACAGGGGGCACTGAAGCTTTCTTT.

The CDR3 region is CASSLAPQTSGSYEQYF. CDR3 DNA sequence: TGTGCCAGCAGCTTAGCGCCCCAGACTAGCGGTTCCTACGAGCAGTACTTC. This chain uses TRBV7-6 with TRBJ2-7; 9 nucleotides line up with TRBD2. V shed 0 bases and J 1 base; nucleotides not matched to a gene: 7. The CDR3 covers 17 residues. The germline gives CDR1 SGHVS, CDR2 FNYEAQ.

On this clone itself: The junction does not match germline at one end; this may be a read error. The chain couples TRBV9 to TRBJ2-2, with 9 bases lining up with TRBD2. The germline V gene has CDR1 SGDLS and CDR2 YYNGEE. The CDR3 spans 16 residues. This CDR3 is CARSLRWAGGDGELFF. The CDR3 DNA sequence: TGTGCCCGCAGCCTCCGCTGGGCGGGGGGGGACGGGGAGCTGTTTTTT. Using reference TRBV9 and TRBJ2-2 for the parts outside the CDR3, the full variable domain is DSGVTQTPKHLITATGQRVTLRCSPRSGDLSVYWYQQSLDQGLQFLIQYYNGEERAKGNILERFSAQQFPDLHSELNLSSLELGDSALYFCARSLRWAGGDGELFFGEGSRLTVL.

This chain uses TRBV3-1 (or the pseudogene TRBV3-2) with TRBJ1-1, with D possibly being TRBD1 (5 bases). The CDR3 consists of 14 residues. Germline CDR1 reads LGHDT; CDR2 reads YNNKEL (reference sequence). V shed 4 bases and J shed 2 bases, with 11 bases lying between them. The CDR3 is CASSPWGDNTEAFF. The DNA of the CDR3 is TGTGCCAGCAGCCCTTGGGGCGACAACACTGAAGCTTTCTTT.

CDR3 region: CASSYSRLSGNTIYF. The CDR3 nucleotides are TGTGCCAGCAGTTACTCCCGTCTCTCTGGAAACACCATATATTTT. This rearrangement joins TRBV6-2 or TRBV6-3 to TRBJ1-3; D not certain. This CDR3 spans 15 amino acids. The V end was cut by 0 bases, the J end by 0 bases, with 6 bases between. Germline CDR1 is MNHEY and CDR2 is SVGEGT.

The chain uses TRBV19 and TRBJ2-7; 9 bases align to TRBD1. Losses at the gene ends were 3 bases for V and 3 bases for J; bases not matched to a gene: 9. Germline V CDR1 and CDR2: LNHDA, SQIVND (reference sequence). CDR3 length: 16 residues. The CDR3 region is CASSISAGTGLYEQYF. The CDR3 DNA is TGTGCCAGTAGTATTTCGGCCGGGACAGGGCTCTACGAGCAGTACTTC.

The table lists this clone with a count of one. V is TRBV12-3 or TRBV12-4 and J is TRBJ2-3, with TRBD1 identical over 9 bases. Germline trimming cut 11 bases from V and 5 bases from J; bases unmatched to any gene: 5. This CDR3 spans 12 amino acids. This chain's CDR3 is CADGTGRDTQYF. The CDR3 bases are TGTGCCGACGGGACAGGGAGAGATACGCAGTATTTT.

The chain couples TRBV3-1 (or the pseudogene TRBV3-2) to TRBJ2-5; no clear D gene. The germline V gene has CDR1 LGHDT and CDR2 YNNKEL (reference sequence). This CDR3 is 13 amino acids long. Trimming cost V 8 bases and J 2 bases, with 12 bases left between them. CDR3 in amino acids: CASGPRLQETQYF. The CDR3 DNA sequence: TGTGCCAGCGGTCCTAGGCTTCAAGAGACCCAGTACTTC.

This CDR3 is CASSFGGKHSPLHF. Here the CDR3 DNA reads TGTGCCAGCAGCTTTGGAGGGAAGCATTCACCCCTCCACTTT. This chain uses TRBV7-2 with TRBJ1-6; D is unclear. Trimming took 3 bases from V and 8 from J, leaving 11 bases between them. The CDR3 covers 14 residues. Germline lookup yields CDR1 SGHTA and CDR2 FQGNSA. The variable domain in full, completed from reference TRBV7-2 and TRBJ1-6, reads GAGVSQSPSNKVTEKGKDVELRCDPISGHTALYWYRQSLGQGLEFLIYFQGNSAPDKSGLPSDRFSAERTGGSVSTLTIQRTQQEDSAVYLCASSFGGKHSPLHFGNGTRLTVT.

In DNA form, the CDR3 reads TGTGCCATCAGCTTTGGTGAGCTTGGCTACGAGCAGTACTTC. Amino acid sequence: CAISFGELGYEQYF. The chain carries TRBV10-3 and TRBJ2-7; no firm D call. V was trimmed by 6 bases and J by 3 bases, leaving 15 bases between them. Per the germline V gene, CDR1 is ENHRY and CDR2 is SYGVKD. The CDR3 loop spans 14 amino acids.

The chain combines TRBV29-1 with TRBJ2-1; TRBD2 matches at 7 bases. V was clipped by 6 bases and J by 0 bases; unmatched bases: 5. Germline V gene lookup returns CDR1 SQVTM and CDR2 ANQGSEA. This CDR3 contains 14 residues. CDR3 nucleotides: TGCAGCGTCTTTCGGACTAGCTCCTACAATGAGCAGTTCTTC. Amino acid sequence: CSVFRTSSYNEQFF.

This sequence joins TRBV27 and TRBJ2-3; 10 positions match TRBD2. Trimming removed 5 bases from V and 10 bases from J; junction bases left unmatched: 12. In germline, CDR1 is MNHEY, CDR2 SMNVEV (reference sequence). The CDR3 is 15 residues long. This CDR3 is CASSKWTSGVLAQYF. CDR3 DNA sequence: TGTGCCAGCAGTAAATGGACTAGCGGAGTTCTGGCGCAGTATTTT.

The chain has TRBV19 and TRBJ1-6; 9 positions match TRBD1. Germline V gene data show CDR1 as LNHDA and CDR2 as SQIVND (reference sequence). V shed 7 bases and J 7 bases; nucleotides not matched to a gene: 2. The CDR3 contains 13 residues. This CDR3 reads CASKTGGNSPLHF. The CDR3, as DNA: TGTGCCAGTAAGACAGGGGGAAATTCACCCCTCCACTTT.

The V call is TRBV4-2, the J call TRBJ2-1; 11 bases are a match to TRBD2. Germline V lookup: CDR1 LGHNA, CDR2 YNFKEQ. V dropped 1 base and J dropped 8; count of bases not matched to a gene: 4. The CDR3 runs to 15 residues. CDR3 region: CASSQVLAGGDEQFF. The DNA of the CDR3 is TGTGCCAGCAGCCAAGTCCTAGCGGGAGGCGATGAGCAGTTCTTC.

The gene calls are TRBV6-4 and TRBJ1-5, with D perhaps matching TRBD1 (5 bases). Germline V lookup: CDR1 MRHNA, CDR2 SNTAGT. V lost 10 bases and J 1 base, leaving 14 bases between the germline ends. This CDR3 has 14 amino acids. This chain's CDR3 is CATPGRGSNQPQHF. CDR3 nucleotides: TGTGCCACTCCAGGCCGGGGGAGCAATCAGCCCCAGCATTTT.